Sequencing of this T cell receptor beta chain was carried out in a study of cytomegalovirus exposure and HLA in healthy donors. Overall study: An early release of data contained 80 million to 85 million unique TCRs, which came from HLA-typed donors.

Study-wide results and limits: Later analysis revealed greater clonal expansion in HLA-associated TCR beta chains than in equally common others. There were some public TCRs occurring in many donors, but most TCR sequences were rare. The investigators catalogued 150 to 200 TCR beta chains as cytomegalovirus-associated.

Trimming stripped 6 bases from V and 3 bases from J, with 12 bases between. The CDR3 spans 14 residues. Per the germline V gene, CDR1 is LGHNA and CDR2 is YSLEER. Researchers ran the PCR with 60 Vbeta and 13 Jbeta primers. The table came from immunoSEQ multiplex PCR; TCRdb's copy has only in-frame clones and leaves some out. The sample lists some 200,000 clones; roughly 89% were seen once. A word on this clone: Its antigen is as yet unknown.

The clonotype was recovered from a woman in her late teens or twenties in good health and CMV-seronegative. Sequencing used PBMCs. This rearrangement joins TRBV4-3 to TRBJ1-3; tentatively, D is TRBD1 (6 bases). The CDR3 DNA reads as TGCGCCAGCAGTGCCAGGGGAATTGGAAACACCATATATTTT. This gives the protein CASSARGIGNTIYF.